Shown below are 5 T cell receptor beta chains from a single sample sequenced in a study of OX40 agonist ivuxolimab in advanced cancers. Sequencing was performed with immunoSEQ multiplex PCR; in TCRdb, only in-frame clones are kept and a portion is missing. Of under 80,000 clones listed, roughly 90% are singletons. The source material was CD4+ or CD8+ T cells sorted from blood, sampled in a trial of the OX40 agonist ivuxolimab. The source of these receptors is an adult with an advanced solid tumor such as melanoma, head and neck, liver or kidney cancer.

The chain combines TRBV10-3 with TRBJ1-5, with D possibly being TRBD1 (6 bases). V shed 2 bases and J shed 3 bases, with 14 bases lying between them. This CDR3 is 16 amino acids long. From germline, CDR1 is ENHRY and CDR2 SYGVKD. The CDR3 reads CAISERGRGNNQPQHF. The CDR3 DNA is TGTGCCATCAGTGAGCGAGGCAGGGGTAACAATCAGCCCCAGCATTTT.

The chain links TRBV6-1 to TRBJ1-1, with D unclear. Trimming removed 7 bases from V and 1 base from J, with 10 bases in between. The CDR3 has 13 residues. Germline CDR1 and CDR2: MNHNS and SASEGT. As DNA, the CDR3 is TGTGCCAGCACTGACACCCAGAACACTGAAGCTTTCTTT. It is translated as CASTDTQNTEAFF.

The V call is TRBV6-5, the J call TRBJ1-1; possibly TRBD1 for D (5 bases). Germline assignment: CDR1 MNHEY and CDR2 SVGAGI. The V gene lost 2 bases and the J gene lost 3 bases, with 7 bases spanning the gap. The CDR3 totals 13 residues. DNA of the CDR3: TGTGCCAGCAGTTACAGGGGAGACACTGAAGCTTTCTTT. Encoded protein: CASSYRGDTEAFF.

CDR3 DNA: TGTGCCAGCACTCGGGACACCATTAGCAATCAGCCCCAGCATTTT. This sequence encodes CASTRDTISNQPQHF. The rearrangement joins TRBV6-5 to TRBJ1-5, with D tentatively TRBD1 (6 bases). From germline, CDR1 is MNHEY and CDR2 SVGAGI. This CDR3 has 15 residues. The V end lost 7 bases, the J end lost 0 bases, and 13 bases lay between the germline ends.

The chain carries TRBV28 and TRBJ1-1; D is unclear. In germline, CDR1 is MDHEN, CDR2 SYDVKM. The CDR3 has 11 residues. The V end was cut by 8 bases, the J end by 0 bases, with 4 bases between. DNA for the CDR3: TGTGCCAGCGGACTGAACACTGAAGCTTTCTTT. This encodes CASGLNTEAFF.